A single sample gave rise to the 24 T cell receptor beta chains below, sequenced in a study of cytomegalovirus exposure and HLA in healthy donors. Method: immunoSEQ multiplex PCR; TCRdb's copy keeps in-frame clones and lacks some. Among about 360,000 clones listed, about nine tenths were seen once. Sequencing input: PBMCs. The receptors originated from a woman younger than 30 in good health and CMV-seronegative.

A few counts support this clone. J is TRBJ1-6 and V is TRBV9; D unresolved. The ends were cut back, 3 bases at V and 8 bases at J, with 12 bases in the middle. This CDR3 contains 14 residues. Germline CDR1 is SGDLS and CDR2 is YYNGEE. The CDR3 sequence: CASSAYSGDSPLHF. CDR3 nucleotides: TGTGCCAGCAGCGCCTATTCCGGGGATTCACCCCTCCACTTT. Supplemented by reference TRBV9 and TRBJ1-6, the full variable domain reads DSGVTQTPKHLITATGQRVTLRCSPRSGDLSVYWYQQSLDQGLQFLIQYYNGEERAKGNILERFSAQQFPDLHSELNLSSLELGDSALYFCASSAYSGDSPLHFGNGTRLTVT.

J is TRBJ1-1 and V is TRBV21-1; the table names TRBD1, a call not compared with the DNA. TRBV21-1 is a listed pseudogene. The CDR3 has 17 amino acids. The CDR3 nucleotides are TGTGCCAGCAGCCAAGCGACTCCTAGGGGGCGCGTGGCTGAAGCTTTCTTT. Translation: CASSQATPRGRVAEAFF.

The CDR3: CATRPGGGENEQFF. The CDR3 DNA reads as TGTGCCACCAGACCCGGAGGAGGGGAAAATGAGCAGTTCTTC. This chain uses TRBV15 with TRBJ2-1; a weak D match, TRBD2 (6 bases). Germline V gene lookup returns CDR1 LNHNV and CDR2 YYDKDF (reference sequence). The V gene lost 6 bases and the J gene lost 7 bases, with 16 bases spanning the gap. The CDR3 sequence is 14 residues long. The variable domain in full, with the rest retrieved from reference TRBV15 and TRBJ2-1, is DAMVIQNPRYQVTQFGKPVTLSCSQTLNHNVMYWYQQKSSQAPKLLFHYYDKDFNNEADTPDNFQSRRPNTSFCFLDIRSPGLGDTAMYLCATRPGGGENEQFFGPGTRLTVL.

J is TRBJ2-1 and V is TRBV5-1, with TRBD1 matching over 9 bases. The CDR3 loop spans 16 amino acids. With 0 bases clipped from V and 4 bases from J, the junction kept 5 bases outside the gene matches. In germline, CDR1 is SGHRS, CDR2 YFSETQ. CDR3 protein: CASSLVPGQGYNEQFF. Here the CDR3 DNA reads TGCGCCAGCAGCTTGGTACCGGGACAGGGATACAATGAGCAGTTCTTC. The whole variable domain, filled in from reference TRBV5-1 and TRBJ2-1, reads KAGVTQTPRYLIKTRGQQVTLSCSPISGHRSVSWYQQTPGQGLQFLFEYFSETQRNKGNFPGRFSGRQFSNSRSEMNVSTLELGDSALYLCASSLVPGQGYNEQFFGPGTRLTVL.

The V call is TRBV28, the J call TRBJ1-2, with D unresolved. The V and J ends lost 3 bases and 0 bases respectively, with 5 bases between them. The CDR3 consists of 13 residues. The germline gives CDR1 MDHEN, CDR2 SYDVKM. In DNA, the CDR3 is TGTGCCAGCAGTTTGAGGGCTAACTATGGCTACACCTTC. Translated, it gives CASSLRANYGYTF.

This clone was recorded a few times. J is TRBJ1-4 and V is TRBV7-9; no reliable D call. Germline CDR1 reads SEHNR; CDR2 reads FQNEAQ (reference sequence). Trimming took 5 bases from V and 2 from J, leaving 9 bases between them. The CDR3 consists of 14 residues. CDR3 bases: TGTGCCAGCAGCCCGGGGTTTACTAATGAAAAACTGTTTTTT. Its protein product is CASSPGFTNEKLFF.

This clone has just a few counts. The V call is TRBV27, the J call TRBJ2-1, with 10 bases aligning to TRBD2. Germline loops: CDR1 MNHEY, CDR2 SMNVEV (reference sequence). This CDR3 contains 14 residues. J was trimmed by 8 bases and V by 8 bases; bases with no gene match: 9. This CDR3 is CASLQREGLDEQFF. As DNA, the CDR3 is TGTGCCAGCCTTCAGCGGGAGGGCCTTGATGAGCAGTTCTTC.

This clone was found a few times. This chain connects TRBV7-3 to TRBJ1-1, with D tentatively TRBD1 (6 bases). The CDR3 loop spans 16 amino acids. Germline V lookup: CDR1 SGHTA, CDR2 FQGTGA. Trimming stripped 5 bases from V and 3 bases from J, with 19 bases between. The CDR3: CASSPLGAGSDTEAFF. CDR3 bases: TGTGCCAGCAGCCCCTTGGGGGCTGGGTCGGACACTGAAGCTTTCTTT.

The chain joins TRBV5-1 to TRBJ2-7, with TRBD1 as a possible D gene (6 bases). V lost 0 bases, J lost 3 bases, and 10 bases lay in between. CDR1 and CDR2 from the germline V gene are SGHRS and YFSETQ. The CDR3 spans 14 residues. The chain's CDR3 is CASSLGGGIYEQYF. The CDR3 DNA sequence: TGCGCCAGCAGCTTGGGAGGGGGAATCTACGAGCAGTACTTC.

This rearrangement joins TRBV27 to TRBJ2-1; TRBD2 matches at 9 bases. This CDR3 spans 17 amino acids. CDR1 and CDR2 from the germline V gene are MNHEY and SMNVEV (reference sequence). J gave up 5 bases and V 2 bases, and 10 bases lay outside the gene matches. The CDR3 reads CASSLSGGRALDNEQFF. The CDR3 bases are TGTGCCAGCAGTTTAAGTGGCGGGAGGGCCCTGGACAATGAGCAGTTCTTC.

The chain couples TRBV9 to TRBJ2-2, with TRBD1 identical over 7 bases. CDR1 and CDR2 (germline): SGDLS, YYNGEE. V gave up 0 bases and J gave up 4 bases; unmatched junction bases: 6. The CDR3 contains 16 residues. In nucleotides, the CDR3 is TGTGCCAGCAGCGTAGGAGGGGGCAGGGCCACCGGGGAGCTGTTTTTT. It yields the protein CASSVGGGRATGELFF.

The chain uses TRBV30 and TRBJ1-2; TRBD1 matches 7 bases. The CDR3 spans 14 residues. The junction had 6 bases not matched to a gene; V was cut back by 1 base and J by 4 bases. Germline V gene data show CDR1 as GTSNPN and CDR2 as SVGIG (reference sequence). The CDR3 DNA reads as TGTGCCTGGAGTGATTACAGGGGAATCTATGGCTACACCTTC. It encodes CAWSDYRGIYGYTF.

This clone turned up a few times. One end of the junction is discordant with germline, which a read error may explain. The chain recombines TRBV5-4 with TRBJ1-2; D is possibly TRBD1 (6 bases). The germline gives CDR1 SGHNT, CDR2 YYREEE (reference sequence). The CDR3 extends over 11 amino acids. DNA of the CDR3: TGTGCCAGCAGCTTAAACAGGGACCTCTTCTTC. Translation: CASSLNRDLFF.

The rearrangement links TRBV18 to TRBJ2-5; tentative D call: TRBD2 (5 bases). The CDR3 is made up of 15 amino acids. V lost 6 bases and J 4 bases, leaving 18 bases between the germline ends. Germline assignment: CDR1 KGHSH and CDR2 LQKENI. CDR3 residues: CASSPSSGSGETQYF. The CDR3, as DNA: TGTGCCAGCTCCCCCAGTTCGGGCAGCGGAGAGACCCAGTACTTC.

The V call is TRBV29-1, the J call TRBJ1-2; D uncertain. This CDR3 spans 10 amino acids. Per germline, CDR1 SQVTM and CDR2 ANQGSEA. V was trimmed by 3 bases and J by 14 bases, leaving 13 bases between them. CDR3: CSVDEQPLTF. In DNA form, the CDR3 reads TGCAGCGTTGACGAACAGCCTTTGACCTTC.

The chain carries TRBV6-1 and TRBJ1-2; no clear D gene. The CDR3 length is 13 residues. Germline values: CDR1 MNHNS, CDR2 SASEGT. The V end was cut by 6 bases, the J end by 3 bases, with 11 bases between. CDR3 amino acids: CASSLSADYGYTF. CDR3 coding DNA: TGTGCCAGCAGCCTCAGCGCTGACTATGGCTACACCTTC.

The V gene is TRBV29-1, the J gene TRBJ1-4, with D perhaps TRBD1 (5 bases). Trimming pared 4 bases from V and 4 bases from J, leaving 19 bases between. This CDR3 spans 16 amino acids. Germline V lookup: CDR1 SQVTM, CDR2 ANQGSEA. CDR3 sequence (DNA): TGCAGCGTTGCGGCGACAGTCTCCCCGCATAATGAAAAACTGTTTTTT. Encoded protein: CSVAATVSPHNEKLFF. Supplemented by reference TRBV29-1 and TRBJ1-4, the full variable domain reads SAVISQKPSRDICQRGTSLTIQCQVDSQVTMMFWYRQQPGQSLTLIATANQGSEATYESGFVIDKFPISRPNLTFSTLTVSNMSPEDSSIYLCSVAATVSPHNEKLFFGSGTQLSVL.

The chain uses TRBV7-8 and TRBJ1-5, with 9 bases fitting TRBD1. Germline trimming cut 5 bases from V and 5 bases from J; bases unmatched to any gene: 7. The CDR3 covers 15 residues. The germline CDR1 and CDR2 sequences are SGHVS and FQNEAQ. The CDR3 bases are TGTGCCAGCAGCGTGTGGACAGGGGTAGATCAGCCCCAGCATTTT. The encoded protein is CASSVWTGVDQPQHF.

This rearrangement joins TRBV28 to TRBJ2-1, with D maybe TRBD2 (6 bases). The CDR3 contains 15 residues. V was trimmed by 6 bases and J by 8 bases, leaving 20 bases between them. Germline assignment: CDR1 MDHEN and CDR2 SYDVKM. The CDR3 protein is CASRARLVRSYEQFF. DNA for the CDR3: TGTGCCAGCAGGGCTCGACTAGTCCGGTCATATGAGCAGTTCTTC.

The gene calls are TRBV18 and TRBJ2-1, with D perhaps TRBD1 (5 bases). This CDR3 is 12 amino acids long. Germline V gene sequence: CDR1 KGHSH, CDR2 LQKENI. Trimming removed 2 bases from V and 8 bases from J, with 7 bases in between. DNA of the CDR3: TGTGCCAGCTCACCAGACAGCCATGAGCAGTTCTTC. This sequence encodes CASSPDSHEQFF.

The genes are TRBV7-2 and TRBJ2-7, with D possibly being TRBD2 (5 bases). CDR1 SGHTA and CDR2 FQGNSA come from the germline V gene. Trimming took 3 bases from V and 0 from J, leaving 12 bases between them. CDR3 size: 15 residues. CDR3 protein: CASSFGRESSYEQYF. The DNA of the CDR3 is TGTGCCAGCAGCTTTGGAAGGGAGAGCTCCTACGAGCAGTACTTC.

V usage is TRBV18 and J usage is TRBJ2-7, with 12 bases matching TRBD2. CDR1 is KGHSH, CDR2 LQKENI, per germline. V lost 3 bases, J lost 5 bases, and 5 bases stayed unmatched. The CDR3 covers 15 residues. For the CDR3, the DNA is TGTGCCAGCTCACCGGATGGACTAGCGGGAAACGAGCAGTACTTC. As protein: CASSPDGLAGNEQYF.

J is TRBJ2-2 and V is TRBV19, with 8 bases that match TRBD2. Germline V gene lookup returns CDR1 LNHDA and CDR2 SQIVND (reference sequence). The CDR3 is made up of 16 amino acids. J lost 4 bases, V lost 5 bases, and 9 bases had no gene match. CDR3 amino acids: CASSATSGGLTGELFF. CDR3 coding DNA: TGTGCCAGTAGTGCCACTAGCGGAGGACTCACCGGGGAGCTGTTTTTT.

This clone was seen a single time. Here the CDR3 reads CASSGASGGFNEQFF. The CDR3 DNA is TGTGCCAGCAGCGGAGCTAGCGGGGGTTTCAATGAGCAGTTCTTC. The J gene is TRBJ2-1, the V gene TRBV5-5; 10 bases map to TRBD2. The CDR3 consists of 15 residues. The V segment lost 4 bases and the J segment 6 bases; nucleotides outside the gene matches: 7. Germline CDR1 and CDR2: SGHKS and YYEKEE (reference sequence).